The 28 T cell receptor beta chains presented below share a single source sample, sequenced in a study of T-cell reconstitution after alpha-beta-depleted transplantation in children. Unique molecular identifiers featured in how the TCRbeta library was prepared. Each CDR3 protein gets one entry after TCRdb re-called the PCR reads with MiXCR. The sample consists of a few hundred thousand distinct CDR3 sequences, 9% to 10% of them appearing once. The sequencing here drew on PBMCs from the stem cell graft donor, taken from the stem cell graft. The receptor set was obtained from a human donor who donated a stem cell graft to a child with SCID.

Concerning this clonotype: A much larger clone sits a single nucleotide away, making a read error possible. The V gene is TRBV12-3 or TRBV12-4, the J gene TRBJ1-1; D not resolved. V dropped 5 bases and J dropped 2 bases, with 15 bases sitting between them. The CDR3 length is 15 residues. The DNA of the CDR3 is TGTGCCAGCAGTCGAAAGGAACAGAAAAACACTGAAGCTTTCTTT. Its protein is CASSRKEQKNTEAFF.

This clonotype has ten or more counts. The chain employs TRBV7-2 and TRBJ2-2; the D gene is possibly TRBD1 (6 bases). V was pared by 4 bases and J by 7 bases, with 13 bases between. CDR1 is SGHTA, CDR2 FQGNSA, per germline. The CDR3 has 14 amino acids. The chain's CDR3 is CASSSQGRYGELFF. The CDR3 nucleotides read TGTGCCAGCAGCTCCCAGGGGCGGTACGGGGAGCTGTTTTTT.

The chain combines TRBV5-1 with TRBJ2-3, with no clear D. The CDR3 has 15 amino acids. V was cut by 3 bases and J by 1 base, with 12 bases left in between. Germline V CDR1 and CDR2: SGHRS, YFSETQ. The CDR3, as DNA: TGCGCCAGCAGCTGGGGTAGTCAGGGCACAGATACGCAGTATTTT. Its protein product is CASSWGSQGTDTQYF.

This clonotype occurred many times. The chain uses TRBV7-9 and TRBJ1-1; D gene ambiguous. There are 15 residues in the CDR3. V lost 4 bases and J 1 base, leaving 13 bases between the germline ends. Germline values: CDR1 SEHNR, CDR2 FQNEAQ (reference sequence). In DNA, the CDR3 is TGTGCCAGCAGCTCCTGGAATGGAAGGAACACTGAAGCTTTCTTT. Protein sequence: CASSSWNGRNTEAFF.

Ten or more counts support this clonotype. The chain is built from TRBV6-1 and TRBJ1-6; D remains unclear. Germline V gene sequence: CDR1 MNHNS, CDR2 SASEGT. The CDR3 runs 14 residues. Trimming cost V 2 bases and J 8 bases, with 10 bases left between them. The CDR3 nucleotides are TGTGCCAGCAGTGAACGTGTAGAGGATTCACCCCTCCACTTT. Translating it yields CASSERVEDSPLHF.

This clonotype occurred many times. Written as DNA, the CDR3 is TGTGCCAGCAGCTTAGGTCGGGGAGGTCAGCCCCAGCATTTT. It encodes CASSLGRGGQPQHF. V and J are TRBV7-2 and TRBJ1-5; D is unresolved. The germline V and J ends were trimmed by 1 base and 6 bases, with 10 bases remaining between them. This CDR3 region has 14 residues. Looked up from germline, CDR1 is SGHTA and CDR2 is FQGNSA. Drawing the rest from reference TRBV7-2 and TRBJ1-5, the complete variable domain is GAGVSQSPSNKVTEKGKDVELRCDPISGHTALYWYRQSLGQGLEFLIYFQGNSAPDKSGLPSDRFSAERTGGSVSTLTIQRTQQEDSAVYLCASSLGRGGQPQHFGDGTRLSIL.

Many counts were recorded for this clonotype. The CDR3 nucleotides read TGCAGCGTTTCCGGGAGCAATCAGCCCCAGCATTTT. Translated, it gives CSVSGSNQPQHF. V is TRBV29-1 and J is TRBJ1-5, with D unresolved. The germline V gene has CDR1 SQVTM and CDR2 ANQGSEA. The CDR3 loop spans 12 amino acids. Trimming shortened V by 5 bases and J by 1 base, and 6 bases separated the two germline ends.

A remark on this clonotype: A much larger clone lies a single base off, so this may be a read error. The chain uses TRBV20-1 and TRBJ2-1; TRBD2 agrees at 14 bases. Germline CDR1 DFQATT, CDR2 SNEGSKA (reference sequence). The CDR3 runs 16 residues. CDR3 amino acids: CCAGGLAGEIYNEQFF. The CDR3 DNA reads as TGCTGTGCTGGGGGACTAGCGGGGGAGATCTACAATGAGCAGTTCTTC.

This clonotype was recorded many times. The chain joins TRBV5-1 to TRBJ1-2; no clear D. V was pared by 1 base and J by 8 bases, with 12 bases between. The CDR3 is 13 amino acids. In germline, CDR1 is SGHRS, CDR2 YFSETQ. CDR3 amino acids: CASSLTGVGGYTF. The CDR3 nucleotides read TGCGCCAGCAGCTTGACCGGTGTCGGGGGCTACACCTTC.

This clonotype was recorded many times. The chain has TRBV13 and TRBJ1-4, with 7 nucleotides matching TRBD1. The CDR3 is made up of 16 amino acids. CDR1 is PRHDT and CDR2 is FYEKMQ in the germline V gene (reference sequence). Losses at the gene ends were 2 bases for V and 4 bases for J; bases not matched to a gene: 7. The CDR3 here is CASSLRGGGGNEKLFF. CDR3 coding DNA: TGTGCCAGCAGCTTAAGAGGGGGCGGGGGTAATGAAAAACTGTTTTTT. The whole variable domain, filled in from reference TRBV13 and TRBJ1-4, reads AAGVIQSPRHLIKEKRETATLKCYPIPRHDTVYWYQQGPGQDPQFLISFYEKMQSDKGSIPDRFSAQQFSDYHSELNMSSLELGDSALYFCASSLRGGGGNEKLFFGSGTQLSVL.

Ten or more counts support this clonotype. This chain uses TRBV5-1 with TRBJ2-3; D is unresolved. The germline V gene has CDR1 SGHRS and CDR2 YFSETQ. The CDR3 length is 18 residues. The ends were cut back, 3 bases at V and 6 bases at J, with 26 bases in the middle. CDR3 DNA: TGCGCCAGCAGCTCGATCGCCCAGGCATTCGTTGACGTCGATACGCAGTATTTT. It encodes CASSSIAQAFVDVDTQYF.

This clonotype was recorded at least ten times. The CDR3 DNA sequence: TGTGCCACCAGCAATGGGGGCGACACCGGGGAGCTGTTTTTT. Its protein is CATSNGGDTGELFF. The chain carries TRBV15 and TRBJ2-2, with D tentatively TRBD1 (6 bases). This CDR3 comprises 14 residues. Germline loops: CDR1 LNHNV, CDR2 YYDKDF (reference sequence). The ends were cut back, 4 bases at V and 3 bases at J, with 9 bases in the middle.

This clonotype was seen many times. The genes are TRBV6-2 or TRBV6-3 and TRBJ2-4, with 7 nucleotides matching TRBD1. The CDR3 is made up of 15 amino acids. Germline V gives CDR1 MNHEY, CDR2 SVGEGT. V gave up 5 bases and J gave up 6 bases; unmatched junction bases: 10. The CDR3 nucleotides are TGTGCCAGCAGTCCACCCGGGACAGCCCTAAACATTCAGTACTTC. It yields the protein CASSPPGTALNIQYF.

This clonotype was recorded many times. This sequence joins TRBV7-2 and TRBJ1-1, with a weak D call TRBD1 (5 bases). The germline CDR1 and CDR2 sequences are SGHTA and FQGNSA. There are 13 residues in the CDR3. Trimming pared 0 bases from V and 13 bases from J, leaving 15 bases between. The CDR3, as DNA: TGTGCCAGCAGCTTAGCGGCAGGGCCTCGGGGTTTCTTT. Encoded protein: CASSLAAGPRGFF.

This clonotype was counted only a few times. CDR3 amino acids: CASSLDRVSVEKLFF. As DNA, the CDR3 is TGTGCCAGCAGCCTTGACCGGGTTTCGGTTGAAAAACTGTTTTTT. This rearrangement joins TRBV7-2 to TRBJ1-4; D remains unclear. The CDR3 is made up of 15 amino acids. Germline V gene sequence: CDR1 SGHTA, CDR2 FQGNSA. Trimming cost V 5 bases and J 7 bases, with 17 bases left between them.

This clonotype was counted at least ten times. The chain joins TRBV5-1 to TRBJ1-3, with a weak D call TRBD1 (6 bases). Germline values: CDR1 SGHRS, CDR2 YFSETQ. The CDR3 extends over 14 amino acids. With 0 bases removed from V and 4 bases from J, the gap between germline ends came to 8 bases. The CDR3 region is CASSLEGVGNTIYF. In DNA form, the CDR3 reads TGCGCCAGCAGCTTGGAGGGGGTAGGAAACACCATATATTTT.

There are a few counts of this clonotype. This chain links TRBV19 with TRBJ2-4, with 8 bases aligning to TRBD1. The length of the CDR3 is 17 residues. Germline V gene sequence: CDR1 LNHDA, CDR2 SQIVND (reference sequence). The junction had 14 bases not matched to a gene; V was cut back by 3 bases and J by 7 bases. The CDR3 DNA sequence: TGTGCCAGTAGTATGATTGGGAGCAGGGGGCAGGGGAACATTCAGTACTTC. This gives the protein CASSMIGSRGQGNIQYF.

This clonotype was recorded at least ten times. The chain combines TRBV5-1 with TRBJ2-1, with a possible D match to TRBD1 (6 bases). Deletions cut 3 bases from V and 0 bases from J, with 16 bases between. Germline V gene data show CDR1 as SGHRS and CDR2 as YFSETQ. There are 17 residues in the CDR3. The CDR3 coding sequence is TGCGCCAGCAGCTCCAACCCAGGACAGAGCTCCTACAATGAGCAGTTCTTC. Translated: CASSSNPGQSSYNEQFF.

This clonotype has ten or more counts. V usage is TRBV12-3 or TRBV12-4 and J usage is TRBJ2-2; no firm D call. Trimming took 2 bases from V and 5 from J, leaving 9 bases between them. The CDR3 totals 14 residues. CDR3 sequence (DNA): TGTGCCAGCAGTTTAAGGAGAGATACCGGGGAGCTGTTTTTT. It yields the protein CASSLRRDTGELFF.

This clonotype was observed at least ten times. The chain employs TRBV5-1 and TRBJ1-2, with D possibly TRBD1 on 6 matching bases. V lost 4 bases and J lost 4, with 17 bases in between. The CDR3 is made up of 15 amino acids. CDR1 SGHRS and CDR2 YFSETQ come from the germline V gene. This CDR3 is CASSLGTPTRYGYTF. In DNA form, the CDR3 reads TGCGCCAGCAGCCTGGGGACACCGACTCGCTATGGCTACACCTTC.

This clonotype was seen many times. The rearrangement joins TRBV5-1 to TRBJ2-5; D uncertain. Trimming stripped 7 bases from V and 2 bases from J, with 18 bases between. Germline loops: CDR1 SGHRS, CDR2 YFSETQ. The CDR3 totals 15 residues. Here the CDR3 DNA reads TGCGCCAGCCGGAAGGGCGTAGGGATTCAAGAGACCCAGTACTTC. Its protein product is CASRKGVGIQETQYF.

This clonotype occurred many times. The genes are TRBV7-9 and TRBJ1-2; weak D call: TRBD1 (5 bases). The CDR3 is 15 residues long. Trimming took 6 bases from V and 2 from J, leaving 16 bases between them. CDR1 is SEHNR, CDR2 FQNEAQ, per germline (reference sequence). The CDR3 DNA follows: TGTGCCAGCAGTTTGGCCGGGGCAGGGAACTATGGCTACACCTTC. Amino acids: CASSLAGAGNYGYTF.

This clonotype was recorded a few times. This rearrangement joins TRBV5-6 to TRBJ2-2; D ambiguous. Germline loops: CDR1 SGHDT, CDR2 YYEEEE. The CDR3 is 13 amino acids. Trimming left V 4 bases short and J 4 bases short, with 8 bases between. CDR3 DNA: TGTGCCAGCAGCGGCGGAGTCACCGGGGAGCTGTTTTTT. Protein: CASSGGVTGELFF.

There are a few counts of this clonotype. The rearrangement joins TRBV3-1 to TRBJ2-2; D is unclear. The CDR3 has 13 residues. The V end lost 2 bases, the J end lost 2 bases, and 3 bases lay between the germline ends. Germline V gene data show CDR1 as LGHDT and CDR2 as YNNKEL (reference sequence). CDR3 region: CASSQTNTGELFF. The CDR3 region has the DNA TGTGCCAGCAGCCAAACCAACACCGGGGAGCTGTTTTTT.

At least ten counts were recorded for this clonotype. J is TRBJ1-4 and V is TRBV5-1; D possibly corresponds to TRBD1 (5 bases). CDR1 is SGHRS and CDR2 is YFSETQ in the germline V gene. Trimming stripped 7 bases from V and 0 bases from J, with 31 bases between. This CDR3 region has 21 residues. As DNA, the CDR3 is TGCGCCAGCCGGCGCGGGAAATCCATGTCCGGCGGGGCAGCAACTAATGAAAAACTGTTTTTT. Translating gives CASRRGKSMSGGAATNEKLFF.

V usage is TRBV5-5 and J usage is TRBJ1-6; 10 bases agree with TRBD1. CDR1 and CDR2 from the germline V gene are SGHKS and YYEKEE (reference sequence). The length of the CDR3 is 15 residues. The V segment lost 4 bases and the J segment 6 bases; nucleotides outside the gene matches: 4. DNA of the CDR3: TGTGCCAGCAGCGGCGACAGGGGGCCTAATTCACCCCTCCACTTT. It specifies CASSGDRGPNSPLHF.

This clonotype was seen repeatedly, ten times or more. The V and J genes are TRBV19 and TRBJ1-4; D possibly corresponds to TRBD1 (5 bases). CDR3 length: 16 amino acids. Trimming removed 2 bases from V and 5 bases from J, with 15 bases in between. Germline V lookup: CDR1 LNHDA, CDR2 SQIVND (reference sequence). CDR3 residues: CASSIFLGTDNEKLFF. CDR3 DNA: TGTGCCAGTAGTATATTTCTTGGGACGGACAATGAAAAACTGTTTTTT.

At least ten counts were recorded for this clonotype. The chain couples TRBV28 to TRBJ1-4; 9 positions match TRBD1. The CDR3 is 15 amino acids. V dropped 5 bases and J dropped 6; count of bases not matched to a gene: 7. Looked up from germline, CDR1 is MDHEN and CDR2 is SYDVKM. CDR3 loop: CASSAPGTGYEKLFF. The DNA of the CDR3 is TGTGCCAGCAGTGCACCCGGGACAGGGTATGAAAAACTGTTTTTT.